The 25 T cell receptor beta chains below were found in one sample sequenced in a study of blood T cell repertoires in COVID-19. The data were produced by immunoSEQ multiplex PCR, yet TCRdb's version contains in-frame clones alone and is incomplete. The sample holds over 300,000 clones, around 90% seen once. Sequencing was carried out using peripheral blood. The receptors here all came from a young man with active or convalescent COVID-19.

V usage is TRBV6-2 or TRBV6-3 and J usage is TRBJ1-1; tentatively, D is TRBD1 (6 bases). The CDR3 totals 14 residues. The V and J ends lost 5 bases and 0 bases respectively, with 10 bases between them. Germline CDR1 MNHEY, CDR2 SVGEGT. In DNA form, the CDR3 reads TGTGCCAGCAGTGGAACAGGGCTGAACACTGAAGCTTTCTTT. It translates to CASSGTGLNTEAFF.

This clone was seen once. The V and J genes are TRBV30 and TRBJ1-2, with D possibly TRBD1 on 6 matching bases. V lost 6 bases and J lost 4, with 15 bases in between. The length of the CDR3 is 13 residues. The germline gives CDR1 GTSNPN, CDR2 SVGIG (reference sequence). This chain's CDR3 is CACRRQVVYGYTF. The CDR3 DNA reads TGTGCCTGTCGAAGACAGGTTGTCTATGGCTACACCTTC.

This chain joins TRBV18 and TRBJ2-2; TRBD2 matches at 10 bases. CDR3 length equals 16 residues. Germline-derived CDR1 and CDR2 are KGHSH and LQKENI. Germline trimming cut 1 base from V and 6 bases from J; bases unmatched to any gene: 5. CDR3: CASSPLASGGPGELFF. The CDR3 coding sequence is TGTGCCAGCTCACCACTCGCTAGCGGGGGCCCCGGGGAGCTGTTTTTT.

A few counts support this clone. The chain links TRBV25-1 to TRBJ1-1, with D possibly being TRBD1 (6 bases). V was pared by 1 base and J by 1 base, with 13 bases between. CDR3 length: 16 residues. Germline V CDR1 and CDR2: MGHDK, SYGVNS. CDR3 amino acids: CASSEFGGRENTEAFF. DNA for the CDR3: TGTGCCAGCAGTGAATTCGGGGGGCGGGAGAACACTGAAGCTTTCTTT.

The chain has TRBV6-5 and TRBJ1-4; D is possibly TRBD1 (6 bases). There are 15 residues in the CDR3. V gave up 6 bases and J gave up 7 bases, with 18 bases separating them. Germline V gene lookup returns CDR1 MNHEY and CDR2 SVGAGI. DNA for the CDR3: TGTGCCAGCAGCCCCCCGGACAGCGGGACTGAAAAACTGTTTTTT. Translation: CASSPPDSGTEKLFF.

V usage is TRBV28 and J usage is TRBJ1-2, with 8 bases fitting TRBD1. The V and J ends lost 5 bases and 7 bases, in that order; junction bases with no gene match: 12. The CDR3 loop spans 15 amino acids. From germline, CDR1 is MDHEN and CDR2 SYDVKM. The chain's CDR3 is CASSPVGQGAGGYTF. The CDR3 bases are TGTGCCAGCAGTCCCGTAGGGCAGGGGGCGGGTGGCTACACCTTC.

The chain recombines TRBV6-5 with TRBJ1-4; D is perhaps TRBD1 (5 bases). The CDR3 consists of 16 residues. Trimming shortened V by 2 bases and J by 1 base, and 11 bases separated the two germline ends. CDR1 and CDR2 from the germline V gene are MNHEY and SVGAGI. The DNA of the CDR3 is TGTGCCAGCAGTTACGAGGCTAGGGGAACTAATGAAAAACTGTTTTTT. As protein: CASSYEARGTNEKLFF.

Concerning this clone: Compared with germline, one end of the junction differs, possibly owing to a read error. This rearrangement joins TRBV28 to TRBJ2-6, with a tentative D call TRBD1 (6 bases). The CDR3 extends over 19 amino acids. In germline, CDR1 is MDHEN, CDR2 SYDVKM. DNA of the CDR3: TGTGCCACCACAGACTACAGACAGGTGCTTAAAGATCGGGCCAACGTGCTGACTTTC. This codes for CATTDYRQVLKDRANVLTF.

The chain links TRBV19 to TRBJ1-4; 7 nucleotides match TRBD1. This CDR3 region has 17 residues. J gave up 0 bases and V 5 bases, and 9 bases lay outside the gene matches. Germline assignment: CDR1 LNHDA and CDR2 SQIVND (reference sequence). The CDR3 DNA reads as TGTGCCAGTAGTTTCTACAGGGGCTATTCAACTAATGAAAAACTGTTTTTT. Translation: CASSFYRGYSTNEKLFF. Together with reference TRBV19 and TRBJ1-4, the CDR3 gives the full variable domain: DGGITQSPKYLFRKEGQNVTLSCEQNLNHDAMYWYRQDPGQGLRLIYYSQIVNDFQKGDIAEGYSVSREKKESFPLTVTSAQKNPTAFYLCASSFYRGYSTNEKLFFGSGTQLSVL.

Concerning this clone: Other DNA sequences in this sample translate to the same CDR3. This chain connects TRBV5-6 to TRBJ1-5, with D possibly being TRBD1 (6 bases). This CDR3 comprises 14 residues. V lost 0 bases to trimming and J lost 6 bases, with 10 bases between them. Germline lookup yields CDR1 SGHDT and CDR2 YYEEEE. The CDR3 nucleotides are TGTGCCAGCAGCTTGGAGGGGGGGTTTCAGCCCCAGCATTTT. Encoded protein: CASSLEGGFQPQHF.

This clone was found once. V gene TRBV2 combines with J gene TRBJ1-4, with D perhaps matching TRBD1 (5 bases). The CDR3 runs 14 residues. The V end was cut by 4 bases, the J end by 7 bases, with 13 bases between. Germline assignment: CDR1 SNHLY and CDR2 FYNNEI. The CDR3 reads CASSGAGRGEKLFF. CDR3 coding DNA: TGTGCCAGCAGTGGGGCAGGGAGGGGTGAAAAACTGTTTTTT.

The chain is built from TRBV6-2 or TRBV6-3 and TRBJ2-5, with 11 bases that match TRBD2. Germline loops: CDR1 MNHEY, CDR2 SVGEGT. This CDR3 contains 16 residues. Trimming took 6 bases from V and 6 from J; bases not matched to a gene: 12. CDR3 bases: TGTGCCAGCAGCCCCGGACTAGCGGGTAGTAAGAAGACCCAGTACTTC. Its translation: CASSPGLAGSKKTQYF.

The chain is built from TRBV9 and TRBJ1-1; 11 bases agree with TRBD1. The CDR3 covers 16 residues. CDR1 is SGDLS and CDR2 is YYNGEE in the germline V gene. V was clipped by 0 bases and J by 5 bases; unmatched bases: 6. The CDR3 nucleotides read TGTGCCAGCAGCGTAGCTGAGGGACAGGGGGAGACTGAAGCTTTCTTT. Translated: CASSVAEGQGETEAFF.

The genes are TRBV27 and TRBJ1-4, with D unclear. V was shortened by 4 bases and J by 6 bases, with 6 bases between the two germline ends. The CDR3 runs 12 residues. CDR1 MNHEY and CDR2 SMNVEV come from the germline V gene (reference sequence). CDR3 nucleotide sequence: TGTGCCAGCAGTTCGCCAGATGAAAAACTGTTTTTT. Amino acid sequence: CASSSPDEKLFF.

The chain employs TRBV5-1 and TRBJ2-3; perhaps TRBD2 as D (5 bases). The CDR3 is 16 residues long. Germline assignment: CDR1 SGHRS and CDR2 YFSETQ. Trimming shortened V by 8 bases and J by 3 bases, and 22 bases separated the two germline ends. This chain's CDR3 is CARPNSLPSPTDTQYF. CDR3 nucleotide sequence: TGCGCCAGGCCGAATAGCCTTCCTAGCCCAACAGATACGCAGTATTTT.

The chain couples TRBV6-5 to TRBJ1-2, with TRBD1 matching over 7 bases. Germline trimming cut 6 bases from V and 1 base from J; bases unmatched to any gene: 2. The CDR3 loop spans 13 amino acids. CDR1 MNHEY and CDR2 SVGAGI come from the germline V gene. This CDR3 reads CASSQGVNYGYTF. The CDR3 DNA reads TGTGCCAGCAGCCAGGGGGTTAACTATGGCTACACCTTC.

This clone has just a few counts. CDR3 amino acids: CASTIEAGTEAFF. The CDR3 DNA reads as TGTGCCAGCACGATTGAGGCGGGCACTGAAGCTTTCTTT. This rearrangement joins TRBV6-5 to TRBJ1-1; D unresolved. Germline V lookup: CDR1 MNHEY, CDR2 SVGAGI. V lost 7 bases and J lost 4, with 13 bases in between. This CDR3 has 13 residues.

The V gene is TRBV28, the J gene TRBJ2-1; 12 positions agree with TRBD2. The V gene end was trimmed by 5 bases and the J gene end by 3 bases; junction bases not matched to a gene: 11. Germline V gene data show CDR1 as MDHEN and CDR2 as SYDVKM. CDR3 length: 18 residues. DNA of the CDR3: TGTGCCAGCAGTGATCAACACGGACTAGCGGGATTCTACAATGAGCAGTTCTTC. Translating gives CASSDQHGLAGFYNEQFF.

The chain uses TRBV7-6 and TRBJ1-2, with D possibly matching TRBD1 (6 bases). Germline assignment: CDR1 SGHVS and CDR2 FNYEAQ. V shed 4 bases and J shed 5 bases, with 20 bases lying between them. This CDR3 comprises 16 residues. CDR3 residues: CASSSGTSLYFYGYTF. The CDR3 DNA reads as TGTGCCAGCAGCTCCGGGACATCACTATACTTTTATGGCTACACCTTC.

Here the CDR3 reads CASSLAGGAGHEQFF. The CDR3 nucleotides read TGCGCCAGCAGCTTGGCTGGGGGGGCGGGCCATGAGCAGTTCTTC. V usage is TRBV5-1 and J usage is TRBJ2-1; D may be TRBD2 (7 bases). This CDR3 has 15 residues. V dropped 0 bases and J dropped 8 bases, with 15 bases sitting between them. Germline V gene data show CDR1 as SGHRS and CDR2 as YFSETQ.

For this clone: Other DNA sequences in the same sample also yield this CDR3. The CDR3 DNA reads TGTGCCAGCAGCCCCACTAGCGGGTCTTCCTACGAGCAGTACTTC. Its protein product is CASSPTSGSSYEQYF. V and J are TRBV7-2 and TRBJ2-7; 9 bases align to TRBD2. The CDR3 runs 15 residues. In germline, CDR1 is SGHTA, CDR2 FQGNSA. V lost 5 bases and J lost 1; bases outside the gene matches: 6.

The rearrangement links TRBV28 to TRBJ1-2, with D hard to call. In germline, CDR1 is MDHEN, CDR2 SYDVKM. Trimming cost V 2 bases and J 4 bases, with 8 bases left between them. The CDR3 is made up of 13 amino acids. The CDR3 coding sequence is TGTGCCAGCAGTTTACTCTCAGTCTATGGCTACACCTTC. It is translated as CASSLLSVYGYTF.

This clone was detected once. The chain is built from TRBV28 and TRBJ1-5, with D possibly matching TRBD1 (5 bases). This CDR3 comprises 14 residues. Germline V gene data show CDR1 as MDHEN and CDR2 as SYDVKM. V was trimmed by 5 bases and J by 1 base, leaving 9 bases between them. CDR3 bases: TGTGCCAGCAGTCGGGGGGGGAGCAATCAGCCCCAGCATTTT. Translating it yields CASSRGGSNQPQHF.

V gene TRBV4-1 combines with J gene TRBJ1-4; a possible D gene is TRBD1 (5 bases). The V gene lost 0 bases and the J gene lost 7 bases, with 12 bases spanning the gap. The germline V gene encodes CDR1 MGHRA and CDR2 YSYEKL. This CDR3 comprises 15 residues. For the CDR3, the DNA is TGCGCCAGCAGCCAAGACGGGCAGGGTAGTGAAAAACTGTTTTTT. Its protein is CASSQDGQGSEKLFF.

The genes are TRBV6-2 or TRBV6-3 and TRBJ2-7; D is undetermined. Per germline, CDR1 MNHEY and CDR2 SVGEGT. The V end lost 4 bases, the J end lost 6 bases, and 13 bases lay between the germline ends. The CDR3 loop spans 13 amino acids. The CDR3 protein is CASSSFSRREQYF. DNA of the CDR3: TGTGCCAGCAGTTCCTTTTCCCGTCGCGAGCAGTACTTC.